A single sample gave rise to the 13 T cell receptor beta chains below, sequenced in a study of blood T cell repertoires in COVID-19. Assay: immunoSEQ multiplex PCR; the TCRdb copy retains only in-frame clones and omits some. The sample has over 150,000 clones, more than 65% seen once. Material: peripheral blood. The receptor source for this set is a human donor in a cohort sampled during active COVID-19.

The chain uses TRBV28 and TRBJ2-7; D is perhaps TRBD2 (5 bases). CDR1 and CDR2 from the germline V gene are MDHEN and SYDVKM. V was trimmed by 3 bases and J by 0 bases, leaving 12 bases between them. CDR3 size: 15 residues. CDR3 coding DNA: TGTGCCAGCAGTTTTCCACGGGGTAACTCCTACGAGCAGTACTTC. Translation: CASSFPRGNSYEQYF.

The chain couples TRBV28 to TRBJ2-5; 10 nucleotides align to TRBD2. The length of the CDR3 is 15 residues. The trim removed 9 bases at V and 5 bases at J, leaving 12 bases unmatched. Germline assignment: CDR1 MDHEN and CDR2 SYDVKM. CDR3 sequence: CASSLLAGGGETQYF. The CDR3 DNA reads TGTGCCAGTTCCCTCTTAGCGGGAGGAGGGGAGACCCAGTACTTC.

The V and J genes are TRBV5-1 and TRBJ2-7; 7 bases map to TRBD1. The V gene's germline CDR1 is SGHRS and CDR2 YFSETQ. V shed 2 bases and J 5 bases; nucleotides not matched to a gene: 10. The CDR3 extends over 15 amino acids. The CDR3 loop reads CASSFIDRDLHEQYF. In DNA, the CDR3 is TGCGCCAGCAGCTTCATAGACAGGGATCTACACGAGCAGTACTTC.

Ten or more counts support this clone. The CDR3 region is CASSFGLGQPQHF. CDR3 DNA: TGTGCCAGCAGCTTTGGGCTCGGCCAGCCCCAGCATTTT. The chain couples TRBV7-8 to TRBJ1-5, with D hard to call. CDR3 size: 13 residues. Looked up from germline, CDR1 is SGHVS and CDR2 is FQNEAQ. Trimming stripped 3 bases from V and 7 bases from J, with 10 bases between. The variable domain in full, completed from reference TRBV7-8 and TRBJ1-5, reads GAGVSQSPRYKVAKRGQDVALRCDPISGHVSLFWYQQALGQGPEFLTYFQNEAQLDKSGLPSDRFFAERPEGSVSTLKIQRTQQEDSAVYLCASSFGLGQPQHFGDGTRLSIL.

The CDR3 DNA sequence: TGTGCCAGCAGCTCAGTAGGGGCCACAGATACGCAGTATTTT. It translates to CASSSVGATDTQYF. The chain couples TRBV5-4 to TRBJ2-3; possibly TRBD1 for D (5 bases). CDR1 and CDR2 from the germline V gene are SGHNT and YYREEE (reference sequence). This CDR3 spans 14 amino acids. V lost 3 bases to trimming and J lost 2 bases, with 10 bases between them.

This clone appeared a single time. The chain carries TRBV28 and TRBJ2-6; TRBD1 aligns across 7 bases. Germline CDR1 is MDHEN and CDR2 is SYDVKM. The CDR3 consists of 16 residues. V lost 2 bases, J lost 7 bases, and 8 bases stayed unmatched. CDR3 DNA sequence: TGTGCCAGCAGTTTAAGATCGACAGGGAGAGCCAACGTCCTGACTTTC. Amino acid sequence: CASSLRSTGRANVLTF. The variable domain in full, with the rest retrieved from reference TRBV28 and TRBJ2-6, is DVKVTQSSRYLVKRTGEKVFLECVQDMDHENMFWYRQDPGLGLRLIYFSYDVKMKEKGDIPEGYSVSREKKERFSLILESASTNQTSMYLCASSLRSTGRANVLTFGAGSRLTVL.

The chain couples TRBV10-1 to TRBJ2-5; possibly TRBD2 for D (6 bases). Deletions cut 4 bases from V and 3 bases from J, with 12 bases between. The CDR3 totals 14 residues. Germline CDR1 WNHNN, CDR2 SYGVQD (reference sequence). Here the CDR3 DNA reads TGCGCCAGCAGTGGCGCGGGGAAAAAAGAGACCCAGTACTTC. Translated, it gives CASSGAGKKETQYF.

The chain has TRBV10-3 and TRBJ2-1, with 13 bases that match TRBD2. The CDR3 contains 14 residues. Germline lookup yields CDR1 ENHRY and CDR2 SYGVKD. Trimming removed 7 bases from V and 12 bases from J; junction bases left unmatched: 9. For the CDR3, the DNA is TGTGCCATCAAAGGGACTAGCGGGACCGAGGGGCAGTTCTTC. This sequence encodes CAIKGTSGTEGQFF.

The gene calls are TRBV6-6 and TRBJ2-2; D call uncertain. The CDR3 spans 14 residues. V dropped 2 bases and J dropped 0 bases, with 4 bases sitting between them. Germline V CDR1 and CDR2: MNHNY, SVGAGI (reference sequence). The CDR3, as DNA: TGTGCCAGCAGTTACGCGTCGAACACCGGGGAGCTGTTTTTT. Translated, it gives CASSYASNTGELFF.

This clone appeared a single time. CDR3 region: CASSVGTLSPAFF. The CDR3 nucleotides read TGTGCCAGCAGCGTAGGGACACTGTCCCCAGCTTTCTTT. The chain joins TRBV9 to TRBJ1-1; maybe TRBD1 (5 bases). V was shortened by 0 bases and J by 10 bases, with 13 bases between the two germline ends. This CDR3 contains 13 residues. Germline CDR1 reads SGDLS; CDR2 reads YYNGEE.

By share, this clone ranks as medium-sized. An end of the junction does not agree with germline; a read error may underlie this. V and J are TRBV11-2 and TRBJ2-3; TRBD2 matches at 8 bases. CDR3 length: 13 amino acids. Looked up from germline, CDR1 is SGHAT and CDR2 is FQNNGV. For the CDR3, the DNA is TGTGCCAGCAGCTTAGAGGGACTAGAGAGATATAGTTTT. Residues: CASSLEGLERYSF. Full variable domain (rest looked up from reference TRBV11-2 and TRBJ2-3): EAGVAQSPRYKIIEKRQSVAFWCNPISGHATLYWYQQILGQGPKLLIQFQNNGVVDDSQLPKDRFSAERLKGVDSTLKIQPAKLEDSAVYLCASSLEGLERYSFGPGTRLTVL.

V gene TRBV5-6 combines with J gene TRBJ2-1, with D perhaps TRBD2 (5 bases). The V and J ends lost 4 bases and 3 bases respectively, with 14 bases between them. The CDR3 covers 15 residues. Per germline, CDR1 SGHDT and CDR2 YYEEEE. CDR3 sequence reads: CASSLGLINYNEQFF. CDR3 nucleotide sequence: TGTGCCAGCAGCCTCGGACTTATAAACTACAATGAGCAGTTCTTC.

This clone was counted a single time. V is TRBV14 and J is TRBJ2-7; 7 nucleotides agree with TRBD2. This CDR3 is built from 16 residues. Trimming removed 0 bases from V and 2 bases from J; junction bases left unmatched: 7. Germline V lookup: CDR1 SGHDN, CDR2 FVKESK. CDR3 coding DNA: TGTGCCAGCAGCCAAGATTTGGGGGAGGGTACCTACGAGCAGTACTTC. This sequence encodes CASSQDLGEGTYEQYF.